A selection of T cell receptor beta chains follows, all from one sample in a study of molecular identifiers for immune sequencing clone quantification. MiXCR was run by TCRdb on the PCR reads, yielding one entry per CDR3 protein. The sample carries 350,000 or so distinct CDR3 sequences, roughly 23% recorded once. The sequenced material came from naive CD8+ T cells from blood, with Jurkat cell RNA spiked in. The receptors shown here come from a human donor in good health. Some libraries in this study had Jurkat cell RNA spiked in. Each CDR3 is given with its conserved first and last residue. The D gene is left open where the match is weak. The listing skips clone size in some rows; elsewhere it reads once, few, many or a size class.

TRBJ1-1 NA TRBV4-1 NA CASSQLTGSEAFF TGCGCCAGCAGCCAATTAACCGGGAGTGAAGCTTTCTTT
TRBJ2-2 NA TRBV13 many CASSLVGAGELFF TGTGCCAGCAGCTTAGTTGGTGCCGGGGAGCTGTTTTTT
TRBJ2-3 TRBD2 TRBV6-4 few CASSDFPFGGRNSDTQYF TGTGCCAGCAGTGACTTCCCTTTCGGCGGGAGAAATTCAGATACGCAGTATTTT
TRBJ2-2 NA TRBV12-3/TRBV12-4 NA CACSLFGGGNTGELFF TGTGCCTGCAGTTTGTTCGGGGGCGGGAACACCGGGGAGCTGTTTTTT
TRBJ1-6 TRBD1 TRBV30 many CAWNGQGNLPLHF TGTGCCTGGAACGGACAGGGGAACCTTCCCCTCCACTTT
TRBJ2-6 NA TRBV9 many CASSVMAYSGANVLTF TGTGCCAGCAGCGTAATGGCTTACTCTGGGGCCAACGTCCTGACTTTC
TRBJ1-6 NA TRBV7-4 many CASSLRSPLHF TGTGCCAGCAGCTTACGTTCACCCCTCCACTTT
TRBJ1-4 TRBD1 TRBV5-6 many CASSFSVGQGSEKLFF TGTGCCAGCAGCTTCAGCGTGGGACAGGGGAGTGAAAAACTGTTTTTT
TRBJ1-1 TRBD1 TRBV7-9 many CASSSGQGMNTEAFF TGTGCCAGCAGCTCCGGACAGGGAATGAACACTGAAGCTTTCTTT
TRBJ2-7 TRBD2 TRBV28 many CASTPPREEVEQYF TGTGCCAGCACTCCCCCGCGGGAGGAGGTCGAGCAGTACTTC
TRBJ1-3 NA TRBV7-6 NA CASSPDGNSGNTVYF TGTGCCAGCAGCCCTGACGGTAACTCTGGAAACACCGTATATTTT
TRBJ2-5 NA TRBV3-1 NA CASSQPLGYQETQYF TGTGCCAGCAGCCAACCACTAGGCTACCAAGAGACCCAGTACTTC
TRBJ2-7 TRBD1 TRBV4-3 many CASSRGQGSNEQYF TGCGCCAGCAGCCGCGGACAGGGGAGCAACGAGCAGTACTTC
TRBJ1-1 NA TRBV11-2 many CASSSRSPPGVHTEAFF TGTGCCAGCAGCTCCAGATCACCCCCAGGGGTGCACACTGAAGCTTTCTTT
TRBJ2-7 TRBD2 TRBV7-2 NA CASSYRLAGTYEQYF TGTGCCAGCAGCTATCGACTAGCGGGAACCTACGAGCAGTACTTC
TRBJ1-5 NA TRBV7-8 NA CASGSPGGGPGQPQHF TGTGCCAGCGGTTCCCCCGGGGGGGGACCAGGACAGCCCCAGCATTTT
TRBJ1-1 NA TRBV7-8 many CASSWDGGLNTEAFF TGTGCCAGCAGCTGGGATGGGGGGCTGAACACTGAAGCTTTCTTT
TRBJ1-5 NA TRBV2 many CASSELASNQPQHF TGTGCCAGCAGTGAATTGGCTAGCAATCAGCCCCAGCATTTT